The sequence of this T cell receptor (beta chain) was determined in a study of blood T cell repertoires in COVID-19. Study-wide background: Samples of COVID-19 (acute and convalescent) were obtained from the United States, Italy and Spain.

The CDR3 spans 13 residues. V lost 2 bases, J lost 6 bases, and 8 bases lay in between. Germline lookup yields CDR1 MNHEY and CDR2 SVGEGT. Authors' data handling: Estimation of nucleated cell counts relied on the amplification of reference gene primers. Data came from immunoSEQ multiplex PCR; TCRdb stores just in-frame clones and leaves some out. V and J calls plus clone size are reproduced from that table; the DNA served to infer D and trimming. Of 200,000 to 300,000 clones listed, 75% to 85% are singletons. Sequenced: peripheral blood. The TCR sequence derives from a human donor in a cohort sampled during active COVID-19. This sequence joins TRBV6-2 or TRBV6-3 and TRBJ2-1; tentatively, D is TRBD2 (6 bases). This CDR3 is CASSYGGINEQFF. CDR3 nucleotides: TGTGCCAGCAGTTACGGCGGGATCAATGAGCAGTTCTTC.